The TCR beta chain under discussion was sequenced for a study of PD-1 blockade in classical Hodgkin lymphoma. Study findings and constraints: Exclusion was the outcome for patients who began nivolumab under 1 year after ASCT. TCR diversity in CD4+, not CD8+, cells rose significantly by C4D1.

Regarding this clone: Its antigen remains unknown.

Germline V lookup: CDR1 SGHAT, CDR2 FQNNGV. The V end lost 4 bases, the J end lost 5 bases, and 9 bases lay between the germline ends. The CDR3 sequence is 14 residues long. Assay used: immunoSEQ multiplex PCR; TCRdb lists only in-frame clones, some missing. The repertoire holds tens of thousands of clones, with nearly 90% as singletons. Documented time point: cycle 4 day 1 (C4D1), after less than seven weeks of nivolumab. No patient escaped relapse after autologous stem cell transplantation, and brentuximab vedotin exposure varied. Patients showed best responses of complete response, partial response or progressive disease.

The sequence derives from a human donor with classical Hodgkin lymphoma. The rearrangement links TRBV11-2 to TRBJ1-6, with D uncertain. The material sequenced was peripheral blood mononuclear cells (PBMCs), taken before the fourth cycle of nivolumab. CDR3: CASSSRQDNSPLHF. CDR3 nucleotides: TGTGCCAGCAGCTCAAGACAAGATAATTCACCCCTCCACTTT.